Listed here are 32 T cell receptor beta chains from one sample, sequenced in a study of cytomegalovirus exposure and HLA in healthy donors. PCR was performed using 60 Vbeta and 13 Jbeta primers. The data were produced by immunoSEQ multiplex PCR, yet TCRdb's version contains in-frame clones alone and is incomplete. Of approximately 100,000 clones listed, 60% to 80% are singletons. Sequences were obtained from PBMCs. These receptors originate from a human donor in good health.

The V and J genes are TRBV6-1 and TRBJ2-1, with TRBD2 matching over 8 bases. CDR3 length: 16 residues. Germline CDR1 is MNHNS and CDR2 is SASEGT. V gave up 3 bases and J gave up 7 bases; unmatched junction bases: 11. The CDR3 DNA follows: TGTGCCAGCAGTGAGGTAGTCCGTTCGGGGGGGAATGAGCAGTTCTTC. Translating it yields CASSEVVRSGGNEQFF.

This chain uses TRBV30 with TRBJ2-3, with D perhaps matching TRBD2 (6 bases). The CDR3 is made up of 14 amino acids. CDR1 and CDR2 from the germline V gene are GTSNPN and SVGIG (reference sequence). V lost 3 bases, J lost 3 bases, and 13 bases lay in between. The chain's CDR3 is CAWRRSGSTDTQYF. The CDR3 DNA follows: TGTGCCTGGAGACGTTCCGGGAGTACAGATACGCAGTATTTT.

The chain links TRBV25-1 to TRBJ2-7; 8 nucleotides align to TRBD1. The J segment lost 0 bases and the V segment lost 4 bases, leaving 8 bases of the junction unmatched. CDR3 length: 16 amino acids. Per the germline V gene, CDR1 is MGHDK and CDR2 is SYGVNS. CDR3 residues: CASSGSWTGSSYEQYF. The DNA of the CDR3 is TGTGCCAGCAGTGGGTCTTGGACAGGGAGCTCCTACGAGCAGTACTTC.

The V and J genes are TRBV10-3 and TRBJ1-5, with 12 bases aligning to TRBD1. The germline CDR1 and CDR2 sequences are ENHRY and SYGVKD. CDR3 size: 16 residues. Trimming cost V 10 bases and J 2 bases; bases outside gene matches: 9. In nucleotides, the CDR3 is TGTGCCACGGGGACAGGGGGCGCGTTGGGCAATCAGCCCCAGCATTTT. Encoded protein: CATGTGGALGNQPQHF.

The chain carries TRBV7-2 and TRBJ2-1, with 13 bases aligning to TRBD2. Germline trimming cut 2 bases from V and 6 bases from J; bases unmatched to any gene: 1. Germline loops: CDR1 SGHTA, CDR2 FQGNSA. The CDR3 is 15 residues long. The CDR3 protein is CASSLRLAGGNEQFF. In nucleotides, the CDR3 is TGTGCCAGCAGCTTAAGACTAGCGGGAGGCAATGAGCAGTTCTTC. Based on the CDR3 plus reference TRBV7-2 and TRBJ2-1, the full variable domain is GAGVSQSPSNKVTEKGKDVELRCDPISGHTALYWYRQSLGQGLEFLIYFQGNSAPDKSGLPSDRFSAERTGGSVSTLTIQRTQQEDSAVYLCASSLRLAGGNEQFFGPGTRLTVL.

In its sample, this clone was seen once. The chain couples TRBV15 to TRBJ2-5; D unresolved. Trimming removed 0 bases at V and 4 bases at J, with 12 bases between. The CDR3 loop spans 15 amino acids. The germline V gene has CDR1 LNHNV and CDR2 YYDKDF (reference sequence). The CDR3 coding sequence is TGTGCCACCAGCAGAGAAAGTGCTCGCGGAGAGACCCAGTACTTC. Amino acids: CATSRESARGETQYF. Drawing the rest from reference TRBV15 and TRBJ2-5, the complete variable domain is DAMVIQNPRYQVTQFGKPVTLSCSQTLNHNVMYWYQQKSSQAPKLLFHYYDKDFNNEADTPDNFQSRRPNTSFCFLDIRSPGLGDTAMYLCATSRESARGETQYFGPGTRLLVL.

J is TRBJ2-6 and V is TRBV27; 7 nucleotides match TRBD1. V dropped 1 base and J dropped 0; count of bases not matched to a gene: 12. Germline V CDR1 and CDR2: MNHEY, SMNVEV (reference sequence). This CDR3 comprises 20 residues. The CDR3 is CASSLWGGGRGSSGANVLTF. The CDR3 DNA reads TGTGCCAGCAGTTTATGGGGTGGTGGCAGGGGGAGCTCTGGGGCCAACGTCCTGACTTTC.

This clone was counted once. The chain has TRBV7-9 and TRBJ2-1; 7 bases are shared with TRBD2. Germline V gene data show CDR1 as SEHNR and CDR2 as FQNEAQ (reference sequence). After removal of 8 bases from V and 2 bases from J, the junction contained 9 bases not matched to a gene. The CDR3 covers 15 residues. CDR3 loop: CASLKGSGPYNEQFF. CDR3 in DNA: TGTGCCAGCCTGAAGGGTAGCGGGCCCTACAATGAGCAGTTCTTC.

The chain couples TRBV6-1 to TRBJ2-7; 13 nucleotides align to TRBD2. CDR1 and CDR2 from the germline V gene are MNHNS and SASEGT. This CDR3 has 14 residues. The V gene end was trimmed by 7 bases and the J gene end by 4 bases; junction bases not matched to a gene: 4. The CDR3 coding sequence is TGTGCCAGCACTCAGACTAGCGGGGGGTACGAGCAGTACTTC. It codes for CASTQTSGGYEQYF.

The CDR3 here is CASSFVTGGNEQFF. DNA of the CDR3: TGTGCCAGCAGTTTCGTTACAGGGGGCAATGAGCAGTTCTTC. The V gene is TRBV28, the J gene TRBJ2-1, with TRBD1 identical over 8 bases. The CDR3 is 14 amino acids. Germline CDR1 reads MDHEN; CDR2 reads SYDVKM. V lost 3 bases and J lost 6; bases outside the gene matches: 4.

This chain links TRBV7-6 with TRBJ2-2, with 9 nucleotides matching TRBD2. The junction had 5 bases not matched to a gene; V was cut back by 2 bases and J by 4 bases. This CDR3 spans 16 amino acids. Germline CDR1 and CDR2: SGHVS and FNYEAQ. The CDR3 DNA is TGTGCCAGCAGCTTACTAGCGGGAATGGGCACCGGGGAGCTGTTTTTT. It translates to CASSLLAGMGTGELFF.

In this sample, this clone turned up a few times. This chain uses TRBV6-5 with TRBJ1-5; D is ambiguous. This CDR3 is 13 amino acids long. Germline assignment: CDR1 MNHEY and CDR2 SVGAGI. With 2 bases removed from V and 4 bases from J, the gap between germline ends came to 6 bases. CDR3 amino acids: CASSYNWNQPQHF. The CDR3 DNA follows: TGTGCCAGCAGTTACAACTGGAATCAGCCCCAGCATTTT.

This chain connects TRBV28 to TRBJ2-7; no firm D call. CDR3 length equals 13 residues. V dropped 7 bases and J dropped 2 bases, with 12 bases sitting between them. CDR1 is MDHEN, CDR2 SYDVKM, per germline. The CDR3 region has the DNA TGTGCCAGCACCATACAGTCCCCCTACGAGCAGTACTTC. This sequence encodes CASTIQSPYEQYF.

The chain employs TRBV27 and TRBJ2-1; D is perhaps TRBD1 (6 bases). The CDR3 sequence is 17 residues long. V was shortened by 4 bases and J by 5 bases, with 21 bases between the two germline ends. Germline V gene data show CDR1 as MNHEY and CDR2 as SMNVEV (reference sequence). The CDR3 is CASSSKFYRDQDNEQFF. The CDR3 bases are TGTGCCAGCAGTTCCAAATTTTACAGGGATCAGGACAATGAGCAGTTCTTC.

In this sample, this clone turned up a few times. The rearrangement joins TRBV7-2 to TRBJ1-5; D ambiguous. The germline V and J ends were trimmed by 0 bases and 3 bases, with 6 bases remaining between them. CDR3 length: 14 amino acids. Germline V gene data show CDR1 as SGHTA and CDR2 as FQGNSA. CDR3 residues: CASSLAQTNQPQHF. In DNA form, the CDR3 reads TGTGCCAGCAGCTTAGCACAGACCAATCAGCCCCAGCATTTT.

The chain uses TRBV5-6 and TRBJ1-2; 9 bases fit TRBD1. J lost 6 bases, V lost 1 base, and 7 bases had no gene match. This CDR3 region has 15 residues. CDR1 and CDR2 (germline): SGHDT, YYEEEE. Written as DNA, the CDR3 is TGTGCCAGCAGCTTGACGGGACAGGGAGTTGATGGCTACACCTTC. It specifies CASSLTGQGVDGYTF.

There are a few counts of this clone. CDR3 in amino acids: CASSFRSGTDTQYF. The CDR3 DNA sequence: TGTGCCAGCAGCTTTCGTAGTGGCACAGATACGCAGTATTTT. The chain employs TRBV7-2 and TRBJ2-3, with D uncertain. V was cut by 3 bases and J by 1 base, with 8 bases left in between. The V gene's germline CDR1 is SGHTA and CDR2 FQGNSA. This CDR3 region has 14 residues.

This chain's CDR3 is CASSPGQNYGYTF. The CDR3 nucleotides are TGCGCCAGCAGCCCGGGACAGAACTATGGCTACACCTTC. V usage is TRBV4-3 and J usage is TRBJ1-2; 7 bases are shared with TRBD1. The CDR3 runs to 13 residues. Germline assignment: CDR1 LGHNA and CDR2 YSLEER. Trimming took 4 bases from V and 2 from J; bases not matched to a gene: 1.

The J gene is TRBJ2-1, the V gene TRBV4-1; 9 bases map to TRBD2. Trimming removed 2 bases from V and 5 bases from J; junction bases left unmatched: 13. The germline CDR1 and CDR2 sequences are MGHRA and YSYEKL. The CDR3 extends over 18 amino acids. CDR3 region: CASSQRVAGDSRDNEQFF. In DNA form, the CDR3 reads TGCGCCAGCAGCCAACGGGTAGCGGGGGACAGCCGAGACAATGAGCAGTTCTTC.

V gene TRBV7-8 combines with J gene TRBJ2-7, with D possibly matching TRBD1 (5 bases). Germline values: CDR1 SGHVS, CDR2 FQNEAQ. V dropped 5 bases and J dropped 4 bases, with 18 bases sitting between them. This CDR3 is 15 amino acids long. CDR3 coding DNA: TGTGCCAGCAGCCACAAAATCGAAGGGGTATACGAGCAGTACTTC. Encoded protein: CASSHKIEGVYEQYF.

The chain joins TRBV9 to TRBJ2-7; 7 nucleotides agree with TRBD2. Germline loops: CDR1 SGDLS, CDR2 YYNGEE. V dropped 0 bases and J dropped 3; count of bases not matched to a gene: 6. CDR3 size: 15 residues. The CDR3 spells CASSVAPSGIYEQYF. CDR3 nucleotide sequence: TGTGCCAGCAGCGTAGCTCCTAGCGGTATCTACGAGCAGTACTTC.

The count of this clone is one. The V gene is TRBV6-5, the J gene TRBJ1-2; 7 nucleotides line up with TRBD1. Germline V gene lookup returns CDR1 MNHEY and CDR2 SVGAGI. The junction had 3 bases not matched to a gene; V was cut back by 2 bases and J by 3 bases. The CDR3 contains 14 residues. The CDR3 nucleotides read TGTGCCAGCAGTTACCAGACAGGGTACTATGGCTACACCTTC. This encodes CASSYQTGYYGYTF.

The rearrangement joins TRBV5-4 to TRBJ1-1; TRBD1 is a possible D gene (6 bases). V was shortened by 3 bases and J by 3 bases, with 9 bases between the two germline ends. The CDR3 loop spans 13 amino acids. Germline lookup yields CDR1 SGHNT and CDR2 YYREEE (reference sequence). As DNA, the CDR3 is TGTGCCAGCAGCTCAACAGGGCACACTGAAGCTTTCTTT. It specifies CASSSTGHTEAFF.

This clone was found a few times. The genes are TRBV5-1 and TRBJ1-1, with a weak D call TRBD1 (5 bases). Looked up from germline, CDR1 is SGHRS and CDR2 is YFSETQ. CDR3 length equals 14 residues. The V end lost 3 bases, the J end lost 2 bases, and 11 bases lay between the germline ends. The CDR3 protein is CASSSAGGNTEAFF. CDR3 DNA: TGCGCCAGCAGCTCGGCGGGGGGAAACACTGAAGCTTTCTTT.

This clone has just one count. The chain is built from TRBV5-6 and TRBJ2-4; 10 nucleotides line up with TRBD2. The CDR3 contains 15 residues. Per the germline V gene, CDR1 is SGHDT and CDR2 is YYEEEE. V dropped 3 bases and J dropped 11; count of bases not matched to a gene: 11. CDR3 protein: CASSWLAGVIQVQYF. DNA for the CDR3: TGTGCCAGCAGCTGGCTAGCGGGAGTAATTCAGGTTCAGTACTTC.

The chain uses TRBV5-6 and TRBJ1-1; D is unclear. The ends were cut back, 2 bases at V and 5 bases at J, with 7 bases in the middle. CDR3 length: 12 residues. The germline V gene encodes CDR1 SGHDT and CDR2 YYEEEE. CDR3 loop: CASSFLETEAFF. The CDR3 DNA is TGTGCCAGCAGCTTCCTCGAGACTGAAGCTTTCTTT.

The V and J genes are TRBV11-2 and TRBJ2-7; maybe TRBD1 (5 bases). Looked up from germline, CDR1 is SGHAT and CDR2 is FQNNGV. This CDR3 region has 14 residues. The V gene lost 5 bases and the J gene lost 7 bases, with 18 bases spanning the gap. The CDR3 bases are TGTGCCAGCAGCCCCCAGGGTGGGGTGGAGGAGCAGTACTTC. Protein: CASSPQGGVEEQYF.

The chain combines TRBV28 with TRBJ1-2, with D perhaps TRBD1 (5 bases). Trimming shortened V by 7 bases and J by 3 bases, and 18 bases separated the two germline ends. Germline CDR1 MDHEN, CDR2 SYDVKM. This CDR3 is 15 amino acids long. CDR3 nucleotide sequence: TGTGCCAGCACTCAAACGGGCAGGGATGACTATGGCTACACCTTC. Its protein is CASTQTGRDDYGYTF.

In this sample, this clone turned up a few times. The V call is TRBV6-1, the J call TRBJ1-5; possibly TRBD1 for D (5 bases). The germline gives CDR1 MNHNS, CDR2 SASEGT. The CDR3 runs to 13 residues. The ends were cut back, 4 bases at V and 5 bases at J, with 9 bases in the middle. The CDR3 bases are TGTGCCAGCAGTGTGGGGGGGGATCAGCCCCAGCATTTT. Translation gives CASSVGGDQPQHF.

The V and J genes are TRBV7-2 and TRBJ1-1; D gene ambiguous. CDR3 length: 11 amino acids. V was pared by 5 bases and J by 11 bases, with 12 bases between. The germline V gene has CDR1 SGHTA and CDR2 FQGNSA. The CDR3 nucleotides are TGTGCCAGCAGCCCCCTAGAGACGGCTTTCTTT. Protein product: CASSPLETAFF.

This clone was seen more than once but under ten times. J is TRBJ2-7 and V is TRBV14; tentatively, D is TRBD2 (5 bases). This CDR3 comprises 14 residues. In germline, CDR1 is SGHDN, CDR2 FVKESK. V was pared by 5 bases and J by 4 bases, with 15 bases between. Written as DNA, the CDR3 is TGTGCCAGCAGCAGAACGGGAAATAGTTACGAGCAGTACTTC. This gives the protein CASSRTGNSYEQYF.

The gene calls are TRBV4-2 and TRBJ1-5, with 7 bases that match TRBD1. Germline V lookup: CDR1 LGHNA, CDR2 YNFKEQ. Trimming took 3 bases from V and 6 from J; bases not matched to a gene: 20. CDR3 length equals 19 residues. The CDR3 DNA is TGTGCCAGCAGCCAGGGGACCGGGACAGATGTATCAGACGGTCAGCCCCAGCATTTT. Its translation is CASSQGTGTDVSDGQPQHF.